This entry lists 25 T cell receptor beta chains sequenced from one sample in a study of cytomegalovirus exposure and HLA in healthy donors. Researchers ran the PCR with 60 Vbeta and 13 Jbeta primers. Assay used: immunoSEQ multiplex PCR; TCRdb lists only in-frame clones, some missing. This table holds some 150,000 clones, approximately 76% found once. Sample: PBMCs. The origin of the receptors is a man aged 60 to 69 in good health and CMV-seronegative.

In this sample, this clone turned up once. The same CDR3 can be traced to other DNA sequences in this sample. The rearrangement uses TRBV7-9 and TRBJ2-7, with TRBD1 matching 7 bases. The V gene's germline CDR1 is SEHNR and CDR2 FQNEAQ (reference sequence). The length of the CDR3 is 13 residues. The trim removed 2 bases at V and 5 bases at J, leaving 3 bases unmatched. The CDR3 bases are TGTGCCAGCAGCTTACGACAGGGCGACGAGCAGTACTTC. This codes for CASSLRQGDEQYF.

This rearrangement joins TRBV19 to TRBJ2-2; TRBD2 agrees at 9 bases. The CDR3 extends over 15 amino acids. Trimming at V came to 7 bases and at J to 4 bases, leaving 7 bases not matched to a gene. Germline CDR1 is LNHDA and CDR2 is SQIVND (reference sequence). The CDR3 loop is CASIGLAGLTGELFF. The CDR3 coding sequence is TGTGCCAGTATAGGTCTAGCGGGGCTCACCGGGGAGCTGTTTTTT.

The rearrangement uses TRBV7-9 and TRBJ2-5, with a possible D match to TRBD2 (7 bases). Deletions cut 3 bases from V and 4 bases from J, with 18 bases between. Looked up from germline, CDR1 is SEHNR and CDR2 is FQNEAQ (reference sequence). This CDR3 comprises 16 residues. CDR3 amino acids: CASSLSVRGGAETQYF. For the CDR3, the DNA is TGTGCCAGCAGCTTGTCGGTCAGAGGGGGGGCAGAGACCCAGTACTTC.

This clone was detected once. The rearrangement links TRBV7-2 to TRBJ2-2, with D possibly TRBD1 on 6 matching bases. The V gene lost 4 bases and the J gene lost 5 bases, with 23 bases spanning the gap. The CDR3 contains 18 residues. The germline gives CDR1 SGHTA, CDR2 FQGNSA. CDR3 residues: CASSWQGSTALRTGELFF. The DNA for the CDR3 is TGTGCCAGCAGCTGGCAGGGGAGCACCGCCCTAAGAACCGGGGAGCTGTTTTTT.

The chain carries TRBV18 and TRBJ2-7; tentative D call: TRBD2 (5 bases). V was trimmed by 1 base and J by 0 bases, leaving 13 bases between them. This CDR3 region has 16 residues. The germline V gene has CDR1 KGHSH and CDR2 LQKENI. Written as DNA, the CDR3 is TGTGCCAGCTCACCACTCGGGCAGCGGAGCTCCTACGAGCAGTACTTC. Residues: CASSPLGQRSSYEQYF.

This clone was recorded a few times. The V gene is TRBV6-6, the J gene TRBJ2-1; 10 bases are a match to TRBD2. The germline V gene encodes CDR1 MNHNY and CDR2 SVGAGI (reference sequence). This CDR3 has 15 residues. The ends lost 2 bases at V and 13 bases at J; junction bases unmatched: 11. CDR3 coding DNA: TGTGCCAGCAGTTACGGGAAGCGGGGGGGCGGACGTCAGTTCTTC. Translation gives CASSYGKRGGGRQFF.

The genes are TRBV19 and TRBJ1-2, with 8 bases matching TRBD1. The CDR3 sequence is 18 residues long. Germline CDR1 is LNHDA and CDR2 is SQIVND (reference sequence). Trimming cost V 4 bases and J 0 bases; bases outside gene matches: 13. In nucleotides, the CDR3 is TGTGCCAGTAGTACCCGAACAGGGGGTGAGGCAACTAACTATGGCTACACCTTC. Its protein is CASSTRTGGEATNYGYTF.

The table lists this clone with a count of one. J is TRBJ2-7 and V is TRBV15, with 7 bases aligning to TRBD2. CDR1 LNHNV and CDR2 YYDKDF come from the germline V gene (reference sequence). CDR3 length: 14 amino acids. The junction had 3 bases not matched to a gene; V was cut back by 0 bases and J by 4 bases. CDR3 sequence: CATSRDRGGYEQYF. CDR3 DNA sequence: TGTGCCACCAGCAGAGATCGCGGGGGATACGAGCAGTACTTC.

The CDR3 DNA follows: TGTGCCAGTAGTATAGGGCAGTACAATGAGCAGTTCTTC. As protein: CASSIGQYNEQFF. The rearrangement uses TRBV19 and TRBJ2-1; D unresolved. Germline V gives CDR1 LNHDA, CDR2 SQIVND (reference sequence). CDR3 length: 13 residues. Trimming cost V 1 base and J 4 bases, with 5 bases left between them.

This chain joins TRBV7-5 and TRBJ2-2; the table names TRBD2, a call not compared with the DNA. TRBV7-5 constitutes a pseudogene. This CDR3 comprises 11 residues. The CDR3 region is CVRRSSCELFF. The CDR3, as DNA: TGTGTCAGAAGATCGAGCTGTGAGCTGTTTTTT.

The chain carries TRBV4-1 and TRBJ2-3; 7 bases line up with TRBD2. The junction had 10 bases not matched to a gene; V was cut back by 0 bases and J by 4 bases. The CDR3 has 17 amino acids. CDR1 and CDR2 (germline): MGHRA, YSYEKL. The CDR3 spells CASSQDSGGGGADTQYF. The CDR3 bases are TGCGCCAGCAGCCAAGATTCAGGCGGGGGTGGTGCAGATACGCAGTATTTT.

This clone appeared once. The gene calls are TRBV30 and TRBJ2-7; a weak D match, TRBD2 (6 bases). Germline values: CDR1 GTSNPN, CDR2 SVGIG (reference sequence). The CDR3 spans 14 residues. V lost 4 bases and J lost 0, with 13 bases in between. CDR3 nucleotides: TGTGCCTGGACGGAAAGCGGGTACTCCTACGAGCAGTACTTC. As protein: CAWTESGYSYEQYF.

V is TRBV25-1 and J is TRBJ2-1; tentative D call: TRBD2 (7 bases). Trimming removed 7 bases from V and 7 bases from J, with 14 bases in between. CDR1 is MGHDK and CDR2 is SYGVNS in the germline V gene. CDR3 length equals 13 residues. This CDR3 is CASKGGPKNEQFF. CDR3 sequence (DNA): TGTGCCAGCAAGGGGGGGCCTAAAAATGAGCAGTTCTTC.

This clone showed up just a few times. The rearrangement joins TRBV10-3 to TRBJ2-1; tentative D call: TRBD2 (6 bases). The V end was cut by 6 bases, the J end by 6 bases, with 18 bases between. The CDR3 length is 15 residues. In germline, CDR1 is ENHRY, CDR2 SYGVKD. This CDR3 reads CAIRASGLLSNEQFF. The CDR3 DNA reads TGTGCCATCAGGGCCAGCGGGCTGTTGAGCAATGAGCAGTTCTTC.

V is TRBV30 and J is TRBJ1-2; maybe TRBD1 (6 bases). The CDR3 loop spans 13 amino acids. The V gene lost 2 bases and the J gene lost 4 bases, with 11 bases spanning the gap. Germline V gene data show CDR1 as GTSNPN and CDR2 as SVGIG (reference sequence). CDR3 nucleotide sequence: TGTGCCTGGAGTAGGGGGAACCCCTATGGCTACACCTTC. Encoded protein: CAWSRGNPYGYTF.

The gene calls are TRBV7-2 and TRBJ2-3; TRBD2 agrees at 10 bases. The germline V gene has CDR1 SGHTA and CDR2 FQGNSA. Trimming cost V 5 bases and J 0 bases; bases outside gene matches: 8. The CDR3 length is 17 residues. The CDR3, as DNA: TGTGCCAGCAGCGCGAATAGCGGGAGGCCTAGCACAGATACGCAGTATTTT. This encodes CASSANSGRPSTDTQYF.

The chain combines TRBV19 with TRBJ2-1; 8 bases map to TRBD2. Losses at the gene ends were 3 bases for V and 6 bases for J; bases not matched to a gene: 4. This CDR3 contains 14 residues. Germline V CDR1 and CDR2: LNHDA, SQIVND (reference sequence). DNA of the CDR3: TGTGCCAGTAGTATGAGCGGGAGAGGCAATGAGCAGTTCTTC. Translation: CASSMSGRGNEQFF.

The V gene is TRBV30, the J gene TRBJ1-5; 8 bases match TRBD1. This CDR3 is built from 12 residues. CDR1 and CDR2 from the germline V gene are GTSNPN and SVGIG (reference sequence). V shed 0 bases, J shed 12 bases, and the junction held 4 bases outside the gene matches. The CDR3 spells CAWSVDRAGQHF. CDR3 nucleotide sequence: TGTGCCTGGAGTGTGGACAGGGCAGGCCAGCATTTT.

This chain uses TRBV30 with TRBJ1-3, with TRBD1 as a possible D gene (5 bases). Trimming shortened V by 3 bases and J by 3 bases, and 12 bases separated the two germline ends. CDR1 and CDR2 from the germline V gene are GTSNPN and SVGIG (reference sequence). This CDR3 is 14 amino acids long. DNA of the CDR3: TGTGCCTGGAGCGGCTCAGGGTATGGAAACACCATATATTTT. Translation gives CAWSGSGYGNTIYF.

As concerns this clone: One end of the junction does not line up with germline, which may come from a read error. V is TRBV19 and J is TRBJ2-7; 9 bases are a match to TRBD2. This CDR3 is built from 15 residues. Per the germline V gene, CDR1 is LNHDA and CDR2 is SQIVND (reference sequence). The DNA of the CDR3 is TGTGCCAGTAGTATTGGTAGCGGGAGCCCCTACGGGCAGTACTTC. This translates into CASSIGSGSPYGQYF. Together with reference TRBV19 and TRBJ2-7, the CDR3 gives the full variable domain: DGGITQSPKYLFRKEGQNVTLSCEQNLNHDAMYWYRQDPGQGLRLIYYSQIVNDFQKGDIAEGYSVSREKKESFPLTVTSAQKNPTAFYLCASSIGSGSPYGQYFGPGTRLTVT.

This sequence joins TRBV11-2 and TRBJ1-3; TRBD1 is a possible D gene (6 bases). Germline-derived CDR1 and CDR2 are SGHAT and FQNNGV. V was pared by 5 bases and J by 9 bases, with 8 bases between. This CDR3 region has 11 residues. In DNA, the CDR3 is TGTGCCAGCAGCACAGGGCCCACCATATATTTT. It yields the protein CASSTGPTIYF.

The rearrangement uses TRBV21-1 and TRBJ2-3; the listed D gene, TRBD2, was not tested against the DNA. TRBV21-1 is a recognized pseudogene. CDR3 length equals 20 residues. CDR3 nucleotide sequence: TGTGCCAGCAGCAAAGGGGGAGGGCCTGGGGGCGGGAGGGGCACAGATACGCAGTATTTT. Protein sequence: CASSKGGGPGGGRGTDTQYF.

The CDR3 region is CASSLDGFGQGSYEQYF. CDR3 nucleotides: TGCGCCAGCAGCTTGGACGGATTTGGACAGGGCTCCTACGAGCAGTACTTC. The V and J genes are TRBV5-1 and TRBJ2-7, with 8 bases identical to TRBD1. The germline V gene encodes CDR1 SGHRS and CDR2 YFSETQ. After removal of 0 bases from V and 0 bases from J, the junction contained 8 bases not matched to a gene. The CDR3 is 17 residues long.

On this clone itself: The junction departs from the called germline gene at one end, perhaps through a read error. Here the CDR3 reads CSSSSIQGTSGSYNEQFF. The CDR3 nucleotides are TGTTCCAGCAGCTCCATTCAGGGGACTAGCGGATCCTACAATGAGCAGTTCTTC. The chain combines TRBV7-9 with TRBJ2-1; 11 bases are a match to TRBD2. This CDR3 has 18 residues. The germline gives CDR1 SEHNR, CDR2 FQNEAQ (reference sequence).

CDR3 region: CSVGGGDGGLGGYTF. CDR3 bases: TGCAGCGTTGGAGGGGGGGACGGAGGGTTGGGTGGCTACACCTTC. This sequence joins TRBV29-1 and TRBJ1-2; D might be TRBD1 (6 bases). This CDR3 spans 15 amino acids. The V end was cut by 4 bases, the J end by 7 bases, with 22 bases between. Germline CDR1 is SQVTM and CDR2 is ANQGSEA.